The clone carrying this T cell receptor beta chain was counted only a few times. The antigen is not known. V lost 5 bases to trimming and J lost 10 bases, with 12 bases between them. The CDR3 loop spans 13 amino acids. Germline V gene data show CDR1 as MNHEY and CDR2 as SMNVEV (reference sequence). Molecules of cDNA were individually given unique molecular identifiers that were attached to them. TCRdb reprocessed the 5' RACE reads with MiXCR, giving one entry per CDR3 protein. The sample has over 90,000 distinct CDR3 sequences, around 14% seen once. These data originate in a study of early T cells in non-severe SARS-CoV-2 infection. Study overall: Bulk RNA from unsorted whole blood was sequenced; chains were unpaired. Study-wide findings and caveats: Reliance on VDJdb matching favored anti-spike CD8 responses; private and CD4 specificities were missed.

This chain uses TRBV27 with TRBJ1-6; TRBD1 might be the D (6 bases). The sample comprised whole blood. The sequence came from an adult who was a healthcare worker with PCR-confirmed SARS-CoV-2 infection or an uninfected control (not recorded which). The CDR3: CASSAGGGSPLHF. The DNA of the CDR3 is TGTGCCAGCAGTGCCGGGGGCGGCTCACCCCTCCACTTT.